Following are 27 T cell receptor beta chains from one sample sequenced in a study of shared clonotypes between healthy human individuals. Measured with immunoSEQ multiplex PCR; TCRdb has only the in-frame clones, and not every one. The sample holds around 2.5 million clones; roughly 93% are singletons and the top ten take 0.36%. The sequenced material came from naive CD4+ T cells from PBMCs. Subset denoted: CD45RA+ positively selected. Source of these receptors: a man aged 18 to 29 in good health. Some clones in this sample may be carry-over from other donors' samples.

This chain uses TRBV5-5 with TRBJ1-5; 7 bases are a match to TRBD1. The V and J ends lost 3 bases and 6 bases, in that order; junction bases with no gene match: 3. The CDR3 spans 13 residues. Germline CDR1 and CDR2: SGHKS and YYEKEE (reference sequence). The CDR3 here is CASSYSGGQPQHF. CDR3 coding DNA: TGTGCCAGCAGCTATTCAGGGGGTCAGCCCCAGCATTTT. The whole variable domain, remainder taken from reference TRBV5-5 and TRBJ1-5, is DAGVTQSPTHLIKTRGQQVTLRCSPISGHKSVSWYQQVLGQGPQFIFQYYEKEERGRGNFPDRFSARQFPNYSSELNVNALLLGDSALYLCASSYSGGQPQHFGDGTRLSIL.

The chain links TRBV9 to TRBJ1-6; D call uncertain. CDR1 and CDR2 (germline): SGDLS, YYNGEE. This CDR3 has 13 residues. Between the trimmed V and J ends, which lost 3 bases and 10 bases, there was a span of 11 bases. The CDR3: CASSASPGSPLHF. The CDR3 DNA sequence: TGTGCCAGCAGCGCCTCCCCTGGATCACCCCTCCACTTT.

The V call is TRBV13, the J call TRBJ2-3, with D perhaps TRBD2 (6 bases). Trimming removed 4 bases at V and 0 bases at J, with 14 bases between. This CDR3 is 16 amino acids long. Germline CDR1 PRHDT, CDR2 FYEKMQ (reference sequence). CDR3 in amino acids: CASSSRGLSSTDTQYF. CDR3 nucleotide sequence: TGTGCCAGCAGCTCCCGGGGACTTTCTAGCACAGATACGCAGTATTTT.

This chain uses TRBV30 with TRBJ2-5; 11 bases line up with TRBD2. V shed 3 bases and J 11 bases; nucleotides not matched to a gene: 17. The CDR3 extends over 16 amino acids. The germline gives CDR1 GTSNPN, CDR2 SVGIG (reference sequence). The DNA for the CDR3 is TGTGCCTGGAGCCAAACACTAGCGGGAGTTTCTTGGGAGCAGTACTTC. This translates into CAWSQTLAGVSWEQYF. The complete variable domain, with remaining parts taken from reference TRBV30 and TRBJ2-5, reads SQTIHQWPATLVQPVGSPLSLECTVEGTSNPNLYWYRQAAGRGLQLLFYSVGIGQISSEVPQNLSASRPQDRQFILSSKKLLLSDSGFYLCAWSQTLAGVSWEQYFGPGTRLLVL.

This clone was seen only a few times. The chain is built from TRBV30 and TRBJ1-1; D is perhaps TRBD1 (5 bases). CDR3 length: 13 residues. The V end was cut by 3 bases, the J end by 5 bases, with 13 bases between. Germline V CDR1 and CDR2: GTSNPN, SVGIG (reference sequence). The CDR3 spells CAWSPREGTEAFF. The CDR3 DNA sequence: TGTGCCTGGAGCCCCCGAGAGGGGACTGAAGCTTTCTTT.

The CDR3 loop reads CASSTSGRRNEQYF. CDR3 nucleotide sequence: TGTGCCAGCAGTACTAGCGGGAGGCGGAACGAGCAGTACTTC. The chain links TRBV6-6 to TRBJ2-7, with 12 bases fitting TRBD2. The CDR3 contains 14 residues. Germline lookup yields CDR1 MNHNY and CDR2 SVGAGI (reference sequence). With 5 bases clipped from V and 5 bases from J, the junction kept 4 bases outside the gene matches.

The CDR3 sequence: CASSEALGAGELFF. CDR3 coding DNA: TGTGCCAGCAGCGAGGCCCTTGGGGCCGGGGAGCTGTTTTTT. The chain carries TRBV9 and TRBJ2-2; D gene unclear. The germline CDR1 and CDR2 sequences are SGDLS and YYNGEE. V was trimmed by 3 bases and J by 6 bases, leaving 12 bases between them. The CDR3 is made up of 14 amino acids.

This chain uses TRBV6-6 with TRBJ1-1; D gene uncertain. The length of the CDR3 is 14 residues. Between the trimmed V and J ends, which lost 2 bases and 1 base, there was a span of 8 bases. CDR1 is MNHNY, CDR2 SVGAGI, per germline (reference sequence). In DNA form, the CDR3 reads TGTGCCAGCAGTTACCGGTTAGGGAACACTGAAGCTTTCTTT. As protein: CASSYRLGNTEAFF.

V is TRBV27 and J is TRBJ1-1; the D is unclear. Per the germline V gene, CDR1 is MNHEY and CDR2 is SMNVEV (reference sequence). V was trimmed by 7 bases and J by 0 bases, leaving 9 bases between them. The CDR3 runs 13 residues. DNA for the CDR3: TGTGCCAGCAACGGACGGCTGAACACTGAAGCTTTCTTT. It translates to CASNGRLNTEAFF.

The chain couples TRBV9 to TRBJ2-7; 9 bases line up with TRBD1. Germline loops: CDR1 SGDLS, CDR2 YYNGEE. J was trimmed by 4 bases and V by 7 bases; bases with no gene match: 9. This CDR3 has 14 amino acids. The CDR3 loop is CASGSGQGRYEQYF. CDR3 nucleotide sequence: TGTGCCAGCGGGTCTGGACAGGGGAGGTACGAGCAGTACTTC.

The chain couples TRBV5-4 to TRBJ1-1; D perhaps matches TRBD1 (6 bases). The CDR3 has 14 amino acids. Germline V lookup: CDR1 SGHNT, CDR2 YYREEE (reference sequence). The V end was cut by 2 bases, the J end by 5 bases, with 13 bases between. CDR3 DNA: TGTGCCAGCAGCTTCCAGGGGAGAAGTACTGAAGCTTTCTTT. Its protein is CASSFQGRSTEAFF.

J is TRBJ2-7 and V is TRBV18, with no clear D. The CDR3 length is 14 residues. In germline, CDR1 is KGHSH, CDR2 LQKENI. Trimming cost V 4 bases and J 4 bases, with 14 bases left between them. The CDR3 protein is CASSQPDAPYEQYF. The CDR3 region has the DNA TGTGCCAGCTCACAGCCGGACGCCCCTTACGAGCAGTACTTC. The full variable domain, in which reference TRBV18 and TRBJ2-7 provide the parts outside the CDR3, is NAGVMQNPRHLVRRRGQEARLRCSPMKGHSHVYWYRQLPEEGLKFMVYLQKENIIDESGMPKERFSAEFPKEGPSILRIQQVVRGDSAAYFCASSQPDAPYEQYFGPGTRLTVT.

The V and J genes are TRBV5-4 and TRBJ2-4; D unclear. CDR1 and CDR2 from the germline V gene are SGHNT and YYREEE (reference sequence). V was cut by 0 bases and J by 8 bases, with 9 bases left in between. The CDR3 consists of 13 residues. The CDR3, as DNA: TGTGCCAGCAGCTTGGTACCCAAGGACATTCAGTACTTC. The encoded protein is CASSLVPKDIQYF.

The V gene is TRBV28, the J gene TRBJ1-4; D remains ambiguous. CDR3 length: 12 residues. The germline V gene has CDR1 MDHEN and CDR2 SYDVKM. V shed 4 bases and J shed 8 bases, with 8 bases lying between them. CDR3 residues: CASSSPGEKLFF. The CDR3 region has the DNA TGTGCCAGCAGTTCTCCCGGCGAAAAACTGTTTTTT.

The chain is built from TRBV6-5 and TRBJ1-5, with D uncertain. The V end lost 2 bases, the J end lost 4 bases, and 9 bases lay between the germline ends. From germline, CDR1 is MNHEY and CDR2 SVGAGI. The CDR3 has 14 amino acids. CDR3 nucleotide sequence: TGTGCCAGCAGTTACCGGGGATATAATCAGCCCCAGCATTTT. Translation: CASSYRGYNQPQHF.

The rearrangement uses TRBV2 and TRBJ1-2; TRBD1 is a possible D gene (5 bases). CDR1 is SNHLY, CDR2 FYNNEI, per germline. V was clipped by 8 bases and J by 4 bases, with 17 bases between them. The CDR3 length is 14 residues. CDR3 nucleotide sequence: TGTGCCAGCGGGACGGGACCATCAACCTATGGCTACACCTTC. Translating gives CASGTGPSTYGYTF.

V is TRBV18 and J is TRBJ2-1; 9 bases are shared with TRBD2. V shed 8 bases and J 10 bases; nucleotides not matched to a gene: 15. CDR1 is KGHSH and CDR2 is LQKENI in the germline V gene. The CDR3 runs to 15 residues. The CDR3 nucleotides are TGTGCCAGCGCTTCCTCGGGACTAGCAGGTCAAGAGCAGTTCTTC. Protein product: CASASSGLAGQEQFF.

The gene calls are TRBV4-1 and TRBJ2-5; TRBD2 matches at 9 bases. The CDR3 runs 22 residues. Looked up from germline, CDR1 is MGHRA and CDR2 is YSYEKL. V shed 3 bases and J 2 bases; nucleotides not matched to a gene: 25. In DNA form, the CDR3 reads TGCGCCAGCAGCCACAAGCCTATCATCATAGGGTTTGAGCGGGAGGAACAAGAGACCCAGTACTTC. It is translated as CASSHKPIIIGFEREEQETQYF.

The table lists this clone with a count of one. The V call is TRBV10-3, the J call TRBJ2-7; D possibly corresponds to TRBD2 (6 bases). The CDR3 length is 17 residues. Trimming removed 4 bases from V and 0 bases from J, with 19 bases in between. The germline V gene encodes CDR1 ENHRY and CDR2 SYGVKD. CDR3 in amino acids: CAISGPLGLTNSYEQYF. The CDR3 coding sequence is TGTGCCATCAGTGGGCCCTTGGGACTTACTAACTCCTACGAGCAGTACTTC.

This chain connects TRBV7-3 to TRBJ2-3, with TRBD2 identical over 7 bases. Germline lookup yields CDR1 SGHTA and CDR2 FQGTGA. J was trimmed by 4 bases and V by 2 bases; bases with no gene match: 6. This CDR3 has 15 amino acids. The chain's CDR3 is CASSLGGGPPDTQYF. The DNA of the CDR3 is TGTGCCAGCAGCTTAGGGGGAGGGCCCCCAGATACGCAGTATTTT.

This clone was observed once. The chain employs TRBV30 and TRBJ1-4; D possibly corresponds to TRBD1 (5 bases). Trimming took off 3 bases at V and 2 bases at J, with 19 bases between the two ends. The CDR3 has 17 amino acids. The germline V gene encodes CDR1 GTSNPN and CDR2 SVGIG (reference sequence). In DNA form, the CDR3 reads TGTGCCTGGAGCCGCCCCCCTTGGCGGGGGACTAATGAAAAACTGTTTTTT. Translated: CAWSRPPWRGTNEKLFF.

Comments on this clone: Other DNA sequences within the sample encode an identical CDR3. This chain connects TRBV4-1 to TRBJ1-5, with TRBD1 as a possible D gene (5 bases). The germline V gene encodes CDR1 MGHRA and CDR2 YSYEKL. Trimming left V 0 bases short and J 6 bases short, with 6 bases between. This CDR3 is 13 amino acids long. In DNA form, the CDR3 reads TGCGCCAGCAGCCAAGAGGGGGGTCAGCCCCAGCATTTT. It translates to CASSQEGGQPQHF.

The V gene is TRBV19, the J gene TRBJ1-2; 8 positions match TRBD1. The CDR3 is 15 residues long. Germline V gene data show CDR1 as LNHDA and CDR2 as SQIVND (reference sequence). Trimming cost V 5 bases and J 3 bases; bases outside gene matches: 8. The DNA for the CDR3 is TGTGCCAGTAGTCAGGGGGCCGTTGGCGACTATGGCTACACCTTC. Translation gives CASSQGAVGDYGYTF.

The genes are TRBV28 and TRBJ2-7, with TRBD2 identical over 8 bases. Germline V gives CDR1 MDHEN, CDR2 SYDVKM. Losses at the gene ends were 7 bases for V and 10 bases for J; bases not matched to a gene: 15. The CDR3 has 14 amino acids. The DNA of the CDR3 is TGTGCCAGCACCCCAGCGGGGGCGCCTGTTCGTCAGTACTTC. Protein: CASTPAGAPVRQYF.

The gene calls are TRBV30 and TRBJ2-7, with unresolved D. The CDR3 is made up of 14 amino acids. Germline V CDR1 and CDR2: GTSNPN, SVGIG (reference sequence). With 5 bases removed from V and 6 bases from J, the gap between germline ends came to 20 bases. The CDR3 sequence: CAWCSEDLGGEQYF. The CDR3 bases are TGTGCCTGGTGTTCCGAGGACCTTGGCGGCGAGCAGTACTTC.

Of note for this clone: The same CDR3 also results from other DNA sequences found in this sample. The chain joins TRBV7-3 to TRBJ2-3, with 10 nucleotides matching TRBD2. The CDR3 extends over 14 amino acids. J lost 3 bases, V lost 5 bases, and 2 bases had no gene match. The V gene's germline CDR1 is SGHTA and CDR2 FQGTGA. The CDR3: CASSRTSGTDTQYF. For the CDR3, the DNA is TGTGCCAGCAGCCGGACTAGCGGAACAGATACGCAGTATTTT.

The rearrangement uses TRBV5-1 and TRBJ2-7, with a tentative D call TRBD2 (5 bases). The germline CDR1 and CDR2 sequences are SGHRS and YFSETQ. CDR3 length: 15 amino acids. V shed 0 bases and J shed 1 base, with 11 bases lying between them. As DNA, the CDR3 is TGCGCCAGCAGCTTGGGGGGAGAAGGATCCTACGAGCAGTACTTC. This codes for CASSLGGEGSYEQYF.